Following are 25 T cell receptor beta chains from one sample sequenced in a study of metastatic and nonmetastatic thyroid tumors. From the PCR reads, TCRdb re-called clones with MiXCR. The data show about 25,000 clones, less than 25% seen once. No treatment had been given to any patient before thyroid surgery. The sequenced sample consisted of blood. Receptors originate from a male donor with papillary thyroid cancer or a benign thyroid nodule (not recorded which). Some clones in this sample may be carry-over from other donors' samples.

This clone was counted at least ten times. V and J are TRBV20-1 and TRBJ1-6; 8 bases map to TRBD1. The CDR3 is 14 amino acids. The junction had 6 bases not matched to a gene; V was cut back by 1 base and J by 10 bases. Per germline, CDR1 DFQATT and CDR2 SNEGSKA (reference sequence). CDR3 amino acids: CSARAPSGGSPLHF. The CDR3 coding sequence is TGCAGTGCTAGAGCCCCTTCAGGGGGCTCACCCCTCCACTTT.

V usage is TRBV30 and J usage is TRBJ2-1; no firm D call. This CDR3 spans 11 amino acids. Germline CDR1 is GTSNPN and CDR2 is SVGIG (reference sequence). V dropped 0 bases and J dropped 9 bases, with 6 bases sitting between them. The DNA of the CDR3 is TGTGCCTGGAGTGTACCCGGTGAGCAGTTCTTC. Its translation is CAWSVPGEQFF. Combining the CDR3 with reference TRBV30 and TRBJ2-1 gives the whole variable domain SQTIHQWPATLVQPVGSPLSLECTVEGTSNPNLYWYRQAAGRGLQLLFYSVGIGQISSEVPQNLSASRPQDRQFILSSKKLLLSDSGFYLCAWSVPGEQFFGPGTRLTVL.

A few counts support this clone. This could be a read error, since a much larger clone is one nucleotide away. The J gene is TRBJ1-1, the V gene TRBV7-9; no firm D call. The CDR3 extends over 13 amino acids. Germline CDR1 and CDR2: SEHNR and FQNEAQ (reference sequence). Trimming took 5 bases from V and 0 from J, leaving 7 bases between them. The CDR3 sequence is CASSLGMNTEAFF. The DNA for the CDR3 is TGTGCCAGCAGCCTCGGCATGAACACTGAAGCTTTCTTT.

This clone was recorded at least ten times. The chain uses TRBV19 and TRBJ2-2, with a weak D call TRBD2 (5 bases). The germline CDR1 and CDR2 sequences are LNHDA and SQIVND (reference sequence). V lost 9 bases and J lost 0, with 14 bases in between. The CDR3 length is 15 residues. The chain's CDR3 is CASRRAVANTGELFF. The CDR3 DNA follows: TGTGCCAGCAGGAGAGCGGTAGCGAACACCGGGGAGCTGTTTTTT.

This clone was observed at least ten times. V usage is TRBV4-3 and J usage is TRBJ2-2; TRBD1 might be the D (6 bases). V gave up 2 bases and J gave up 3 bases, with 22 bases separating them. In germline, CDR1 is LGHNA, CDR2 YSLEER. The CDR3 sequence is 19 residues long. DNA of the CDR3: TGCGCCAGCAGCCAAAAGAGGTTGTGGGGCAGGGGTGACACCGGGGAGCTGTTTTTT. This translates into CASSQKRLWGRGDTGELFF.

This clone was observed a handful of times. The junction and the germline gene differ at one end; a read error may be behind it. The chain links TRBV30 to TRBJ1-1, with TRBD1 as a possible D gene (6 bases). The CDR3 consists of 13 residues. Germline V gene sequence: CDR1 GTSNPN, CDR2 SVGIG (reference sequence). CDR3 sequence reads: CVWSVQWDTDAFF. As DNA, the CDR3 is TGTGTCTGGAGTGTACAATGGGACACTGACGCTTTCTTT.

This clone was recorded a few times. This chain connects TRBV7-9 to TRBJ2-7; D is perhaps TRBD1 (5 bases). This CDR3 has 11 residues. CDR1 is SEHNR and CDR2 is FQNEAQ in the germline V gene (reference sequence). The ends were cut back, 5 bases at V and 3 bases at J, with 5 bases in the middle. The CDR3 DNA reads as TGTGCCAGCAGCAGGGGCTACGAGCAGTACTTC. It yields the protein CASSRGYEQYF.

The table lists this clone with many counts. The sample holds other DNA sequences that translate to the same CDR3. J is TRBJ2-1 and V is TRBV7-2, with a possible D match to TRBD1 (5 bases). The CDR3 has 13 residues. Between the trimmed V and J ends, which lost 1 base and 5 bases, there was a span of 6 bases. Germline V gene sequence: CDR1 SGHTA, CDR2 FQGNSA. The CDR3 DNA is TGTGCCAGCAGCTTAGGACAGAACAATGAGCAGTTCTTC. It yields the protein CASSLGQNNEQFF.

The sample holds a few counts of this clone. J is TRBJ2-3 and V is TRBV6-2 or TRBV6-3; D not resolved. Germline loops: CDR1 MNHEY, CDR2 SVGEGT. Trimming left V 4 bases short and J 2 bases short, with 4 bases between. This CDR3 is built from 12 residues. For the CDR3, the DNA is TGTGCCAGCAGTTCATCCACAGATACGCAGTATTTT. Residues: CASSSSTDTQYF.

This clone was counted many times. The rearrangement joins TRBV6-1 to TRBJ1-5, with D maybe TRBD1 (6 bases). Trimming took off 1 base at V and 4 bases at J, with 17 bases between the two ends. Germline V gene data show CDR1 as MNHNS and CDR2 as SASEGT. The CDR3 contains 17 residues. CDR3 protein: CASSEGTEWGLNQPQHF. In DNA, the CDR3 is TGTGCCAGCAGTGAAGGGACAGAGTGGGGCCTTAATCAGCCCCAGCATTTT.

At least ten counts were recorded for this clone. This chain joins TRBV6-6 and TRBJ2-3; tentatively, D is TRBD2 (6 bases). Looked up from germline, CDR1 is MNHNY and CDR2 is SVGAGI (reference sequence). V dropped 2 bases and J dropped 0 bases, with 9 bases sitting between them. The CDR3 totals 15 residues. CDR3 nucleotides: TGTGCCAGCAGTTACGAGGCGGGGAGCACAGATACGCAGTATTTT. This encodes CASSYEAGSTDTQYF.

The chain links TRBV28 to TRBJ1-5; no reliable D call. Germline assignment: CDR1 MDHEN and CDR2 SYDVKM. The CDR3 totals 13 residues. V was clipped by 6 bases and J by 6 bases, with 12 bases between them. The CDR3 DNA reads as TGTGCCAGCAGGGGATCGTTGAGTCAGCCCCAGCATTTT. Its protein product is CASRGSLSQPQHF.

This clone was seen at least ten times. This chain joins TRBV9 and TRBJ2-5; D remains ambiguous. The germline V gene encodes CDR1 SGDLS and CDR2 YYNGEE. The CDR3 has 13 residues. Trimming shortened V by 2 bases and J by 4 bases, and 9 bases separated the two germline ends. CDR3 residues: CASSVNSGETQYF. The CDR3 DNA is TGTGCCAGCAGCGTTAACTCTGGAGAGACCCAGTACTTC. Based on the CDR3 plus reference TRBV9 and TRBJ2-5, the full variable domain is DSGVTQTPKHLITATGQRVTLRCSPRSGDLSVYWYQQSLDQGLQFLIQYYNGEERAKGNILERFSAQQFPDLHSELNLSSLELGDSALYFCASSVNSGETQYFGPGTRLLVL.

This clone was counted ten times or more. The V call is TRBV2, the J call TRBJ2-1, with TRBD2 as a possible D gene (6 bases). Germline V gene lookup returns CDR1 SNHLY and CDR2 FYNNEI. The CDR3 is made up of 12 amino acids. The V end lost 2 bases, the J end lost 9 bases, and 8 bases lay between the germline ends. CDR3 region: CASSEQGGEQFF. The CDR3 DNA reads TGTGCCAGCAGTGAACAGGGAGGTGAGCAGTTCTTC.

By share of the sample, this clone is medium-sized. The rearrangement joins TRBV4-3 to TRBJ1-2; possible D gene TRBD1, 6 bases. From germline, CDR1 is LGHNA and CDR2 YSLEER. Trimming pared 3 bases from V and 5 bases from J, leaving 13 bases between. This CDR3 is 14 amino acids long. CDR3 DNA sequence: TGCGCCAGCAGCCATCGGGGGCCCCCTTATGGCTACACCTTC. It encodes CASSHRGPPYGYTF.

This clone was detected ten times or more. The chain uses TRBV9 and TRBJ2-7; either TRBD1 or TRBD2 may fit D (5 bases each). Per the germline V gene, CDR1 is SGDLS and CDR2 is YYNGEE. This CDR3 comprises 16 residues. Trimming removed 0 bases from V and 0 bases from J, with 13 bases in between. The CDR3 sequence: CASSVAAGTASYEQYF. The CDR3 nucleotides read TGTGCCAGCAGCGTAGCTGCCGGGACGGCCTCCTACGAGCAGTACTTC. The entire variable domain, with the rest obtained from reference TRBV9 and TRBJ2-7, is as follows: DSGVTQTPKHLITATGQRVTLRCSPRSGDLSVYWYQQSLDQGLQFLIQYYNGEERAKGNILERFSAQQFPDLHSELNLSSLELGDSALYFCASSVAAGTASYEQYFGPGTRLTVT.

This clone appeared many times. The chain joins TRBV4-1 to TRBJ1-5; D uncertain. Between the trimmed V and J ends, which lost 0 bases and 4 bases, there was a span of 7 bases. CDR3 length equals 14 residues. The V gene's germline CDR1 is MGHRA and CDR2 YSYEKL. Here the CDR3 reads CASSQESENQPQHF. The CDR3 DNA follows: TGCGCCAGCAGCCAAGAATCGGAGAATCAGCCCCAGCATTTT.

About this clone: The germline gene is not matched at one end of the junction; a read error may be the cause. The chain couples TRBV2 to TRBJ1-1; 7 bases are a match to TRBD1. The germline CDR1 and CDR2 sequences are SNHLY and FYNNEI. The CDR3 totals 17 residues. The CDR3 here is CATSETDREGWHDEAFF. The CDR3 nucleotides read TGTGCCACCAGTGAAACTGACAGGGAAGGTTGGCACGATGAAGCTTTCTTT.

This clone was detected ten times or more. The CDR3 region is CASSPAITGGNQPQHF. CDR3 coding DNA: TGTGCCAGCTCACCCGCCATCACAGGGGGCAATCAGCCCCAGCATTTT. This rearrangement joins TRBV18 to TRBJ1-5, with 7 bases identical to TRBD1. Germline CDR1 KGHSH, CDR2 LQKENI. The CDR3 is 16 residues long. The J segment lost 2 bases and the V segment lost 3 bases, leaving 7 bases of the junction unmatched.

The table lists this clone with many counts. This chain's CDR3 is CASSPGLAEADTQYF. The CDR3 DNA follows: TGTGCCAGCAGTCCCGGACTAGCGGAGGCAGATACGCAGTATTTT. This chain uses TRBV2 with TRBJ2-3; TRBD2 matches at 10 bases. The CDR3 length is 15 residues. With V trimmed by 5 bases and J by 4 bases, 6 bases remained unmatched. The germline gives CDR1 SNHLY, CDR2 FYNNEI.

In its sample, this clone was seen many times. This sequence joins TRBV20-1 and TRBJ2-7, with TRBD2 identical over 9 bases. The V segment lost 1 base and the J segment 2 bases; nucleotides outside the gene matches: 12. CDR3 size: 17 residues. Germline values: CDR1 DFQATT, CDR2 SNEGSKA (reference sequence). CDR3 DNA sequence: TGCAGTGCTAGAGCCATCGTGGGTAGCGGGAGTCCCTACGAGCAGTACTTC. Protein: CSARAIVGSGSPYEQYF.

This clone was counted many times. This sequence joins TRBV4-1 and TRBJ1-1, with 8 bases lining up with TRBD1. The CDR3 contains 15 residues. The V gene end was trimmed by 4 bases and the J gene end by 3 bases; junction bases not matched to a gene: 7. Germline V gene sequence: CDR1 MGHRA, CDR2 YSYEKL. CDR3 region: CASSPWTGRDTEAFF. The CDR3 DNA follows: TGCGCCAGCAGCCCGTGGACAGGGCGGGACACTGAAGCTTTCTTT.

This clone was found many times. The chain couples TRBV12-3 or TRBV12-4 to TRBJ1-5, with D unresolved. With 2 bases removed from V and 7 bases from J, the gap between germline ends came to 6 bases. The CDR3 length is 12 residues. The CDR3 loop reads CASSLNRQPQHF. The CDR3 DNA is TGTGCCAGCAGTTTAAATCGGCAGCCCCAGCATTTT.

The chain joins TRBV11-3 to TRBJ2-7; TRBD2 aligns across 8 bases. V gave up 5 bases and J gave up 3 bases; unmatched junction bases: 9. This CDR3 contains 15 residues. CDR1 and CDR2 from the germline V gene are SGHNT and YENEEA. The CDR3 bases are TGTGCCAGCAGCCCTAGCGGGTGGTGGTTCTACGAGCAGTACTTC. This codes for CASSPSGWWFYEQYF.

Concerning this clone itself: The junction differs from germline at one of its ends, possibly a read error. The chain carries TRBV30 and TRBJ2-7, with no clear D. Germline-derived CDR1 and CDR2 are GTSNPN and SVGIG (reference sequence). CDR3 length: 11 residues. DNA of the CDR3: TGTGCCCGGAGTATGGTATACGAGCAGTACTTC. As protein: CARSMVYEQYF.